This T cell receptor (beta chain) was obtained from a study of naive and memory T cell subsets. In this sample, this clonotype turned up a few times. Two oligonucleotides, mixed equimolar, formed the beta constant-region primer covering TRBC1 and TRBC2. Nested alpha and beta constant-region primers with the SP2 primer drove four PCR rounds on ligated cDNA. Via MiXCR, TCRdb re-called the UMI-ligation and nested PCR reads, giving one row per CDR3 protein. The sample yields roughly 80,000 distinct CDR3 sequences, 9% seen once. The CDR3 length is 17 residues. The V and J ends lost 6 bases and 4 bases respectively, with 24 bases between them. Germline V CDR1 and CDR2: ENHRY, SYGVKD. Overnight CMV lysate stimulation of fresh PBMCs defined donor CMV status by CD4+ IFNgamma.

This chain links TRBV10-3 with TRBJ1-2; tentatively, D is TRBD1 (6 bases). The TCR sequence derives from a human donor in good health. The sample comprised naive CD8+ T cells from blood. The CDR3 nucleotides are TGTGCCATCAGCCTGAAGATTCCGGGACACGTGAGCTATGGCTACACCTTC. This codes for CAISLKIPGHVSYGYTF.